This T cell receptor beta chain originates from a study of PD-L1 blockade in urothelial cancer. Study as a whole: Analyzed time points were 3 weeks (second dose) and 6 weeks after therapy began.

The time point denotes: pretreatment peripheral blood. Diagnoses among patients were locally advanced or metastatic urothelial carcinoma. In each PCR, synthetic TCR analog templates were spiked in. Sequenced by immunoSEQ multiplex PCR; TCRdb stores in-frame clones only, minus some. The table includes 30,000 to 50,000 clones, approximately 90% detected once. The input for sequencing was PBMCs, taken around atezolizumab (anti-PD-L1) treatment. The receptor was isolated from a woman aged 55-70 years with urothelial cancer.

In nucleotides, the CDR3 is TGTGCCAGCAGAAGTAGTACGGAGGAGCAGTACTTC. Translated, it gives CASRSSTEEQYF. The chain recombines TRBV6-5 with TRBJ2-7; no clear D. With 6 bases removed from V and 7 bases from J, the gap between germline ends came to 13 bases. CDR1 and CDR2 from the germline V gene are MNHEY and SVGAGI. This CDR3 spans 12 amino acids.